The following is a TCR beta chain sequence with its context. As yet, its antigen is unknown. This specimen comes from a study of blood T cells in healthy people across ages. Study outcomes and limitations: Per-million-T-cell TCR beta diversity fell roughly linearly with age. Investigators viewed diversity estimates from one million T cells as underestimates, the study reported.

V lost 1 base and J 5 bases, leaving 9 bases between the germline ends. This CDR3 region has 13 residues. Through a sample-barcoded 5' primer and a J-beta primer mix, a second PCR was run for about 6 to 11 cycles. In TCRdb, the 5' RACE reads were re-called with MiXCR into one record per CDR3 protein. Altogether approximately 760,000 distinct CDR3 sequences are present, just under 25% being singletons, with the ten largest covering 9% to 9.5%. This same sample was also part of a study on T cells of mothers and their children. As that report states: Each donor was one of three healthy Caucasian mothers or one of their six children. Each child contributed several million TCR beta CDR3 reads, while each mother contributed over 8.5 million.

The source of this sequence is a boy aged 5 to 17 in good health. The specimen sequenced was blood. The chain couples TRBV12-3 or TRBV12-4 to TRBJ2-7; possible D gene TRBD1, 5 bases. The CDR3: CASSLGTYDEQYF. CDR3 nucleotide sequence: TGTGCCAGCAGTTTAGGGACATACGACGAGCAGTACTTC.